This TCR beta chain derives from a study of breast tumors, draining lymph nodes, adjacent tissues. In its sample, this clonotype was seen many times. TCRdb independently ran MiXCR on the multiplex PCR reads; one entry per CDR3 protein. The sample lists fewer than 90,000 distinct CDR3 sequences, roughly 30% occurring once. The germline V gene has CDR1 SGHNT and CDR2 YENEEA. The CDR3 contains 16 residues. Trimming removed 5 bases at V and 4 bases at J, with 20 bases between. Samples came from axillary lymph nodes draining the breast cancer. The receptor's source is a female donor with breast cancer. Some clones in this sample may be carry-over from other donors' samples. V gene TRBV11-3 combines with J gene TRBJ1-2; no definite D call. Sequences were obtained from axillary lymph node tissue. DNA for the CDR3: TGTGCCAGCAGCCCTACAACCCCTACAGCGCGCTATGGCTACACCTTC. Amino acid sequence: CASSPTTPTARYGYTF.